This T cell receptor (beta chain) was obtained from a study of monozygotic twins with inflammatory bowel disease. Notes on the study in general: TCRbeta diversity (inverse Simpson) was lower in IBD patients than in healthy co-twins. IBD patients shared fewer clonotypes with others than healthy twins, especially with disease activity.

The UMIs carried a 6-nucleotide sample barcode, and they were added by template switching. TCRdb reprocessed the 5' RACE reads and stores each CDR3 protein as one record, lacking DNA. The table lists about 300,000 distinct CDR3 sequences. The CDR3 runs to 13 residues. CDR1 is KGHSH, CDR2 LQKENI, per germline. With respect to this clonotype: Its specificity is not known.

This sequence joins TRBV18 and TRBJ2-7. The source of this sequence is a human donor with ulcerative colitis or Crohn's disease, or a healthy co-twin of an affected twin (not recorded which). The specimen sequenced was blood. CDR3 loop: CASSPPSVNEQYF. Full variable domain (rest looked up from reference TRBV18 and TRBJ2-7): NAGVMQNPRHLVRRRGQEARLRCSPMKGHSHVYWYRQLPEEGLKFMVYLQKENIIDESGMPKERFSAEFPKEGPSILRIQQVVRGDSAAYFCASSPPSVNEQYFGPGTRLTVT.